These T cell receptor beta chains were read from a single sample in a study of blood T cell repertoires in COVID-19. Assay: immunoSEQ multiplex PCR; the TCRdb copy retains only in-frame clones and omits some. Of 300,000 to 350,000 clones in the sample, 88% were seen once. Material for sequencing was peripheral blood. The receptors come from a woman in her twenties or thirties with COVID-19, enrolled during active disease. Both conserved end residues are part of each CDR3. The order of the fields is J gene, clone size, D gene, V gene, CDR3 DNA, CDR3 protein. A D gene is named only where the DNA matches it firmly. Some rows mark clone size as missing; the rest say once, few, many or name a class of expanded clone.

>TRBJ2-1|.|.|TRBV11-1
TGTGCCAGCAGCGACGGGACCTACAATGAGCAGTTCTTC
CASSDGTYNEQFF
>TRBJ2-7|.|.|TRBV6-5
TGTGCCAGCAGTCAGACCCGACTAGTAAACGAGCAGTACTTC
CASSQTRLVNEQYF
>TRBJ2-5|.|TRBD1|TRBV6-5
TGTGCCAGCAGTAAGCAGACAGGGGGCCAAGAGACCCAGTACTTC
CASSKQTGGQETQYF
>TRBJ1-2|.|.|TRBV27
TGTGCCAGCAGTTTGGGGGGGGACTATGGCTACACCTTC
CASSLGGDYGYTF
>TRBJ1-6|.|TRBD1|TRBV5-6
TGTGCCAGCATCCACAGGGGTAGGGGTTCACCCCTCCACTTT
CASIHRGRGSPLHF
>TRBJ2-1|.|.|TRBV2
TGTGCCAGCACCGAATTCCCTCCTTTCGGGGGAGACTACAATGAGCAGTTCTTC
CASTEFPPFGGDYNEQFF
>TRBJ2-7|.|.|TRBV6-5
TGTGCCAGCACCCCCTTTGGACAGAGCTCCTACGAGCAGTACTTC
CASTPFGQSSYEQYF
>TRBJ2-2|.|.|TRBV7-9
TGTGCCAGCAGCTTACAGGGGAACACCGGGGAGCTGTTTTTT
CASSLQGNTGELFF
>TRBJ2-2|.|.|TRBV11-2
TGTGCCAGCACCTACGGTGGAGTTAGACTCACCGGGGAGCTGTTTTTT
CASTYGGVRLTGELFF
>TRBJ2-1|.|TRBD1|TRBV5-1
TGCGCCAGCAGCCTACAGACAGGGGGGAATGAGCAGTTCTTC
CASSLQTGGNEQFF
>TRBJ1-5|many|TRBD1|TRBV7-2
TGTGCCAGCAGCCCAGGGGGCGCGAGCAATCAGCCCCAGCATTTT
CASSPGGASNQPQHF
>TRBJ2-5|.|.|TRBV11-3
TGTGCCAGCAGCCCCTTTGAGCGGACTCAAGAGACCCAGTACTTC
CASSPFERTQETQYF
>TRBJ2-1|.|TRBD1|TRBV7-2
TGTGCCAGCAGCTTAGAACAGGGGGTGGCCAATGAGCAGTTCTTC
CASSLEQGVANEQFF
>TRBJ2-3|.|TRBD2|TRBV19
TGTGCCAGTAGTCCCCCGGGAAGCGGGGGGACCACAGATACGCAGTATTTT
CASSPPGSGGTTDTQYF
>TRBJ1-1|.|.|TRBV4-2
TGTGCCAGCAGCCAAGCGGGGGAAACTTTCTTT
CASSQAGETFF
>TRBJ2-7|.|.|TRBV12-1
TGTGCCAGCAGCTTTGAGCCTAGCGGGGGCCGCAGGGGCTACGAGCAGTACTTC
CASSFEPSGGRRGYEQYF
>TRBJ1-3|.|TRBD1|TRBV30
TGTGCCTGGAGCAGGGACAGTACCTCTGGAAACACCATATATTTT
CAWSRDSTSGNTIYF
>TRBJ2-3|.|.|TRBV2
TGTGCCAGAACAGACGGATATACAGATACGCAGTATTTT
CARTDGYTDTQYF
>TRBJ2-7|.|.|TRBV5-4
TGTGCCAGCACCGCGGGCCTCGGCGAGCAGTACTTC
CASTAGLGEQYF
>TRBJ1-1|.|.|TRBV2
TGTGCCAGCAGTGATCAGGGTAACACTGAAGCTTTCTTT
CASSDQGNTEAFF
>TRBJ1-4|few|.|TRBV6-5
TGTGCCAGCAGTAATCCGACGAGGGAAAAACTGTTTTTT
CASSNPTREKLFF
>TRBJ2-3|.|.|TRBV27
TGTGCCAGCAGTCCCTCAAGGTGGGCAGCCTTATACACAGATACGCAGTATTTT
CASSPSRWAALYTDTQYF